The clone carrying this TCR beta chain was observed once. The data belong to a study of tumor T cells in aggressive B-cell lymphoma. From germline, CDR1 is MNHNS and CDR2 SASEGT. V was trimmed by 3 bases and J by 1 base, leaving 6 bases between them. CDR3 length equals 14 residues. TCRdb's copy holds only in-frame clones and misses some; the assay was immunoSEQ multiplex PCR. This table holds 2,500 to 3,500 clones, about nine tenths found once. The sequenced sample consisted of tumor tissue. The chain has TRBV6-1 and TRBJ2-2; D perhaps matches TRBD1 (6 bases). The TCR comes from an adult with diffuse large B cell lymphoma. In DNA, the CDR3 is TGTGCCAGCAGTGAGGGACAGAACACCGGGGAGCTGTTTTTT. Translating gives CASSEGQNTGELFF.